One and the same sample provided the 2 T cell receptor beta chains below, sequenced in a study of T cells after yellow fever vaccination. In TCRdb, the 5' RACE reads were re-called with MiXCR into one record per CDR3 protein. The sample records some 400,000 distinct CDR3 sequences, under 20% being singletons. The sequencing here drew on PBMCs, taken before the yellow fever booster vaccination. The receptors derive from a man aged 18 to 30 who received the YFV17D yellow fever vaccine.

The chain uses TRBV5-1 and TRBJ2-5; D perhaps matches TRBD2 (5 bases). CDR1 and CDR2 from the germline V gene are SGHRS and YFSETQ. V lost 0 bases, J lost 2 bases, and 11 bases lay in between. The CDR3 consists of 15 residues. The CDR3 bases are TGCGCCAGCAGCTTGGGGCTAGCTGAACAAGAGACCCAGTACTTC. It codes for CASSLGLAEQETQYF.

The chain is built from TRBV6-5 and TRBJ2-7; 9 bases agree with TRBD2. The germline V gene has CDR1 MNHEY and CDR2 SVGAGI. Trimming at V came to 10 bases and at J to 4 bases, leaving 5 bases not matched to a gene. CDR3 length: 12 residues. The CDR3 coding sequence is TGTGCCACCGGGACTAGCACGTACGAGCAGTACTTC. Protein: CATGTSTYEQYF.